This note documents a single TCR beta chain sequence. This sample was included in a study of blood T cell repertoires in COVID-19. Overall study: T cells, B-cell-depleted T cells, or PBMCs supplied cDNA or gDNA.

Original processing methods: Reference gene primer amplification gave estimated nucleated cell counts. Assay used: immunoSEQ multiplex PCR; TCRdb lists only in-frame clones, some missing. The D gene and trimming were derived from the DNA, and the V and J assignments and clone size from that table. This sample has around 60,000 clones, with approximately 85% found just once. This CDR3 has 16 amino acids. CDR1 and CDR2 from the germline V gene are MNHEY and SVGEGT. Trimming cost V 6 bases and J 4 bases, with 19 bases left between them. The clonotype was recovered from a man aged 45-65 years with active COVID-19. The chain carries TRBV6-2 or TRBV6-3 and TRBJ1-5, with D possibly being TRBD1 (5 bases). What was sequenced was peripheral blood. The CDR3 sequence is CASSYMGGTPNQPQHF. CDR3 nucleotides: TGTGCCAGCAGCTATATGGGCGGGACCCCGAATCAGCCCCAGCATTTT.